The entry below gives a single T cell receptor beta chain sequence along with its context. The data belong to a study of CD8+ T cells in alopecia areata. TCR sequencing used cDNA made by reverse transcription of extracted RNA. Measured with immunoSEQ multiplex PCR; TCRdb has only the in-frame clones, and not every one. The sample lists about 260,000 clones; around three fifths were seen once. The CDR3 length is 15 residues. Germline V gene sequence: CDR1 GTSNPN, CDR2 SVGIG (reference sequence). The V and J ends lost 0 bases and 11 bases, in that order; junction bases with no gene match: 13. The treatment: oral pan-JAK inhibitor, 5-10 mg twice daily.

This chain joins TRBV30 and TRBJ1-1, with 9 bases that match TRBD1. Sample: CD4+ T cells sorted from blood, taken around week 53, from a patient treated with tofacitinib. The TCR sequence derives from a human donor with alopecia areata. This CDR3 is CAWSVQGRTGDVAFF. Written as DNA, the CDR3 is TGTGCCTGGAGTGTACAGGGTAGGACAGGGGACGTGGCTTTCTTT.